This T cell receptor (beta chain) was profiled in a study of shared clonotypes between healthy human individuals. General study results and limits: Having only a few donors restricted how much genetic and exposure-history diversity was captured.

This table comes from immunoSEQ multiplex PCR, and its TCRdb copy is limited to in-frame clones, with some not included. The repertoire holds nearly 2 million clones, approximately 94% seen once, with around 1.2% in the top ten. To note about this clone: Its antigen is still unknown.

Positive CCR7 selection of CD45RO-negative cells yielded the naive CD8 cells, and terminally differentiated effector memory CD45RA+ cells were excluded. This clonotype was obtained from a man aged 18 to 35 in good health. The sequenced sample was naive CD8+ T cells sorted from blood.

This chain's CDR3 is CASSQETGFLYEQFF. For the CDR3, the DNA is TGCGCCAGCAGCCAAGAAACAGGCTTTTTATATGAGCAGTTCTTC. This chain uses TRBV4-1 with TRBJ2-1, with a tentative D call TRBD1 (5 bases). The V and J ends lost 0 bases and 8 bases respectively, with 14 bases between them. Germline V CDR1 and CDR2: MGHRA, YSYEKL. The CDR3 extends over 15 amino acids.